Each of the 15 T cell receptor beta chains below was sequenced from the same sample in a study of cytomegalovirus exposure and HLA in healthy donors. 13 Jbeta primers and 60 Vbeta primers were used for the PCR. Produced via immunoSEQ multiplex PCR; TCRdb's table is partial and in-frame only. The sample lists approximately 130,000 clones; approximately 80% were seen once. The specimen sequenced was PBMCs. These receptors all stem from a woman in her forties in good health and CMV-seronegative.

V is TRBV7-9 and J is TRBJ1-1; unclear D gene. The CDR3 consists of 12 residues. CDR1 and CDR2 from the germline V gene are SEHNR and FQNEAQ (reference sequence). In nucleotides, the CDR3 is TGTTCCACTACAGTGCGAGACACTGAAGCTTTCTTT. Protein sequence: CSTTVRDTEAFF. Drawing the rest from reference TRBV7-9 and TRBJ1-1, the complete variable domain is DTGVSQNPRHKITKRGQNVTFRCDPISEHNRLYWYRQTLGQGPEFLTYFQNEAQLEKSRLLSDRFSAERPKGSFSTLEIQRTEQGDSAMYLCSTTVRDTEAFFGQGTRLTVV.

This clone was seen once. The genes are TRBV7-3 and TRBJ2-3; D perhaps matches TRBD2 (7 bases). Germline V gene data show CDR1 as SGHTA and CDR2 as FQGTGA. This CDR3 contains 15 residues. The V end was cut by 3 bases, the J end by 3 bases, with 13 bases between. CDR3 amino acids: CASSLGGGKTDTQYF. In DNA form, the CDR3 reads TGTGCCAGCAGCTTGGGAGGGGGTAAGACAGATACGCAGTATTTT.

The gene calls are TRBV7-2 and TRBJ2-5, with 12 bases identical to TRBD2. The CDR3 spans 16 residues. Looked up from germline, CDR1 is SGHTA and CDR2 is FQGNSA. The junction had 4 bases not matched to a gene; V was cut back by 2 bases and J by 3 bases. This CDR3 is CASSLLAGGTKETQYF. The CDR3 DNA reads TGTGCCAGCAGCTTACTAGCGGGAGGGACTAAAGAGACCCAGTACTTC.

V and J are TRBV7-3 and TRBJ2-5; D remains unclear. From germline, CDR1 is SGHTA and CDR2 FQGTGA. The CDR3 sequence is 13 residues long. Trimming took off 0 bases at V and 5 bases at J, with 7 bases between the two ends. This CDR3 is CASSLTSMETQYF. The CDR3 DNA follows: TGTGCCAGCAGCTTAACCAGTATGGAGACCCAGTACTTC.

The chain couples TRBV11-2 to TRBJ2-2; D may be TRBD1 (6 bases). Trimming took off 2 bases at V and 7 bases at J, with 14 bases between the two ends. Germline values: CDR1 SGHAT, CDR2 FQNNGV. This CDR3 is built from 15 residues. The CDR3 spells CASSLSRQVGGELFF. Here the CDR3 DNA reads TGTGCCAGCAGCTTATCCAGACAGGTCGGCGGGGAGCTGTTTTTT.

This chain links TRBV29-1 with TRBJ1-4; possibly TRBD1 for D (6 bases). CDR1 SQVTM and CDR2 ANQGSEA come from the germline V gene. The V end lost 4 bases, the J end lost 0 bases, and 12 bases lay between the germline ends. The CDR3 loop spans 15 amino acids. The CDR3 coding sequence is TGCAGCGTTGCGACGACAGGAGCAACTAATGAAAAACTGTTTTTT. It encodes CSVATTGATNEKLFF. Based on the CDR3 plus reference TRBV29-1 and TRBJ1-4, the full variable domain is SAVISQKPSRDICQRGTSLTIQCQVDSQVTMMFWYRQQPGQSLTLIATANQGSEATYESGFVIDKFPISRPNLTFSTLTVSNMSPEDSSIYLCSVATTGATNEKLFFGSGTQLSVL.

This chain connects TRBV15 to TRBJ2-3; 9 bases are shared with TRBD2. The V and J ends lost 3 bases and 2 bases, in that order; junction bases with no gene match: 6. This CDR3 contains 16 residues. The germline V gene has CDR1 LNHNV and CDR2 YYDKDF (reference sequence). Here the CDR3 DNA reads TGTGCCACCAGCAGGGAGACTAGCGGCCTCACAGATACGCAGTATTTT. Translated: CATSRETSGLTDTQYF. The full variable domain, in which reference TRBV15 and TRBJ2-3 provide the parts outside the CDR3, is DAMVIQNPRYQVTQFGKPVTLSCSQTLNHNVMYWYQQKSSQAPKLLFHYYDKDFNNEADTPDNFQSRRPNTSFCFLDIRSPGLGDTAMYLCATSRETSGLTDTQYFGPGTRLTVL.

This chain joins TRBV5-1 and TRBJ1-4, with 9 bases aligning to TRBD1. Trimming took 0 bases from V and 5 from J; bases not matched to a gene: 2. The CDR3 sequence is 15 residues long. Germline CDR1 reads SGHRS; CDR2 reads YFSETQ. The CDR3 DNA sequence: TGCGCCAGCAGCTTGGGAGGACAGGGGAATGAAAAACTGTTTTTT. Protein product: CASSLGGQGNEKLFF. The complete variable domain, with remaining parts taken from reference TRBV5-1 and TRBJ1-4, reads KAGVTQTPRYLIKTRGQQVTLSCSPISGHRSVSWYQQTPGQGLQFLFEYFSETQRNKGNFPGRFSGRQFSNSRSEMNVSTLELGDSALYLCASSLGGQGNEKLFFGSGTQLSVL.

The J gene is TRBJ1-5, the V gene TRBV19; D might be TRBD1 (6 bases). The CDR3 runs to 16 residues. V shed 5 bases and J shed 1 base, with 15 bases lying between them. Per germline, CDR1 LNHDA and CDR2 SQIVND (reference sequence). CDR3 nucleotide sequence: TGTGCCAGTAGTGTGACAGGTTACTCGAGCAATCAGCCCCAGCATTTT. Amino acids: CASSVTGYSSNQPQHF.

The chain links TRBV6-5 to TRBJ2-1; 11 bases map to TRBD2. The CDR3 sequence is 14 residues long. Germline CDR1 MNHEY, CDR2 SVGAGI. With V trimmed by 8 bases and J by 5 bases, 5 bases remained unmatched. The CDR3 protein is CASGGLAGDNEQFF. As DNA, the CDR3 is TGTGCCAGCGGTGGACTAGCGGGCGACAATGAGCAGTTCTTC.

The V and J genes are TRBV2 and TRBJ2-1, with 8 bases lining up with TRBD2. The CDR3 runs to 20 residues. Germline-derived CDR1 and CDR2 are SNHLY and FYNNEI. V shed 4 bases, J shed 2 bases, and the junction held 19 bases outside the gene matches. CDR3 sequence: CASSGFRGAGASRTYNEQFF. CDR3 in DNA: TGTGCCAGCAGTGGGTTCAGGGGAGCGGGAGCTAGCAGAACCTACAATGAGCAGTTCTTC.

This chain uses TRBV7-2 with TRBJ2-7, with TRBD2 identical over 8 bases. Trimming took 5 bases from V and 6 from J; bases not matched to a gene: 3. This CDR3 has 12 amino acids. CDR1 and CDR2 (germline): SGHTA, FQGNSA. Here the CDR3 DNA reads TGTGCCAGCAGCCGACTAGCGCGCGAGCAGTACTTC. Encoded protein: CASSRLAREQYF.

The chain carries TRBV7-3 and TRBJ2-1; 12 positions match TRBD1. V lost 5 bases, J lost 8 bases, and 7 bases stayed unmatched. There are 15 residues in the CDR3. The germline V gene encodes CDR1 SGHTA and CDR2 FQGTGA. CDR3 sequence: CASSHGDRGRDEQFF. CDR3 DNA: TGTGCCAGCAGCCATGGGGACAGGGGGCGAGATGAGCAGTTCTTC.

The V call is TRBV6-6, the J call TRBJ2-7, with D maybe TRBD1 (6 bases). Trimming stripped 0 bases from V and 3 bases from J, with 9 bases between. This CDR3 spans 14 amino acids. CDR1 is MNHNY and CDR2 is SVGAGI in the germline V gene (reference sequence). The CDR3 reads CASSYSIQGYEQYF. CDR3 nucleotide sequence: TGTGCCAGCAGTTACTCGATACAGGGCTACGAGCAGTACTTC.

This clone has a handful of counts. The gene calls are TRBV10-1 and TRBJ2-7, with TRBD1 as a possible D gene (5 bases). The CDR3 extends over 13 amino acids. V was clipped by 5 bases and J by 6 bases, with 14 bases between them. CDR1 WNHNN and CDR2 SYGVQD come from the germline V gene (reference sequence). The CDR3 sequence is CASSSGQAGEQYF. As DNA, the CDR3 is TGCGCCAGCAGTTCCGGACAAGCTGGCGAGCAGTACTTC.